This is a list of T cell receptor beta chains from one sample in a study of T cells in Graves' hyperthyroidism and ophthalmopathy. In TCRdb, the multiplex PCR reads were re-called with MiXCR into one record per CDR3 protein. The sample contains approximately 870,000 distinct CDR3 sequences, around 38% of which appear only once. Sequenced input: blood. The origin of the receptors is a man between 18 and 29 years old with Graves' hyperthyroidism. Each CDR3 is given with its conserved first and last residue. D genes are given only for firm matches. For some rows the clone size is stated as once, few or many, or as a class when expanded; others skip it.

CDR3 DNA: TGTGCCAGCAGCCCTAGTTACTACGAGCAGTACTTC
CDR3 protein: CASSPSYYEQYF
D gene: .
clone size: many
J gene: TRBJ2-7
V gene: TRBV7-2

CDR3 DNA: TGCAGTGCTAGAGGGACAGAAGATGGCTACACCTTC
CDR3 protein: CSARGTEDGYTF
D gene: .
clone size: few
J gene: TRBJ1-2
V gene: TRBV20-1

CDR3 DNA: TGCAGCGTTGATTTCCGCGGGCAGATTGGTCCCCAAGAGACCCAGTACTTC
CDR3 protein: CSVDFRGQIGPQETQYF
D gene: .
clone size: .
J gene: TRBJ2-5
V gene: TRBV29-1

CDR3 DNA: TGTGCCAGTACGTTTCTAGCGGGAGGGCCCGGGGAGCTGTTTTTT
CDR3 protein: CASTFLAGGPGELFF
D gene: TRBD2
clone size: few
J gene: TRBJ2-2
V gene: TRBV19

CDR3 DNA: TGTGCCAGCGAGGGGGGGACTGAAGCTTTCTTT
CDR3 protein: CASEGGTEAFF
D gene: .
clone size: many
J gene: TRBJ1-1
V gene: TRBV2

CDR3 DNA: TGCAGTGCTGATAAGGACTACCAGTACTTC
CDR3 protein: CSADKDYQYF
D gene: .
clone size: .
J gene: TRBJ2-5
V gene: TRBV20-1

CDR3 DNA: TGCAGTGCTAGTCGGGGAGAGAACACTGAAGCTTTCTTT
CDR3 protein: CSASRGENTEAFF
D gene: .
clone size: .
J gene: TRBJ1-1
V gene: TRBV20-1

CDR3 DNA: TGTGCCATCAGTGAGGCAGGGACCCCCTATGGCTACACCTTC
CDR3 protein: CAISEAGTPYGYTF
D gene: .
clone size: .
J gene: TRBJ1-2
V gene: TRBV10-3

CDR3 DNA: TGTGCCAGCCTCAGGGAAGTGAGCAGGAAAGCTTTCTTT
CDR3 protein: CASLREVSRKAFF
D gene: .
clone size: few
J gene: TRBJ1-1
V gene: TRBV2

CDR3 DNA: TGCAGTTCTCAGGGTGTCAGAAACACCGGAGAGCTGTTTTTT
CDR3 protein: CSSQGVRNTGELFF
D gene: .
clone size: .
J gene: TRBJ2-2
V gene: TRBV29-1

CDR3 DNA: TGCAGCGTTGTCGACACCGGGGAGCTGTTTTTT
CDR3 protein: CSVVDTGELFF
D gene: .
clone size: many
J gene: TRBJ2-2
V gene: TRBV29-1

CDR3 DNA: TGTGCCAGCACCACAGGGTTAGGGACAGGGGGTATGAACACTGAAGCTTTCTTT
CDR3 protein: CASTTGLGTGGMNTEAFF
D gene: TRBD1
clone size: few
J gene: TRBJ1-1
V gene: TRBV7-9

CDR3 DNA: TGTGCCACCAGTGCAGGGGCTAGCAATCAGCCCCAGCATTTT
CDR3 protein: CATSAGASNQPQHF
D gene: .
clone size: many
J gene: TRBJ1-5
V gene: TRBV24-1

CDR3 DNA: TGCAGCGTTGAAGGGGAGGGGGCGGATACTGAAGCTTTCTTT
CDR3 protein: CSVEGEGADTEAFF
D gene: TRBD1
clone size: .
J gene: TRBJ1-1
V gene: TRBV29-1

CDR3 DNA: TGTGCCAGCAGAAAAGAGGCGGGGAAGGAGTCCTACGAGCAGTACTTC
CDR3 protein: CASRKEAGKESYEQYF
D gene: .
clone size: .
J gene: TRBJ2-7
V gene: TRBV2

CDR3 DNA: TGTGCCAGCAGCACGACGGACAGGGGAGCAGATATGCAGTATTTT
CDR3 protein: CASSTTDRGADMQYF
D gene: TRBD1
clone size: .
J gene: TRBJ2-3
V gene: TRBV7-9

CDR3 DNA: TGCAGCGGGGACAGGGGATGGGCAGGGACTGAAGCTTTCTTT
CDR3 protein: CSGDRGWAGTEAFF
D gene: TRBD1
clone size: many
J gene: TRBJ1-1
V gene: TRBV29-1

CDR3 DNA: TGTGCCAGCAGTTCTCGGACAGCTGGCACCGGGGAGCTGTTTTTT
CDR3 protein: CASSSRTAGTGELFF
D gene: .
clone size: few
J gene: TRBJ2-2
V gene: TRBV6-5

CDR3 DNA: TGTGCCAGTAGTATACACCGCACCGGGGAGCTGTTTTTT
CDR3 protein: CASSIHRTGELFF
D gene: .
clone size: many
J gene: TRBJ2-2
V gene: TRBV19

CDR3 DNA: TGTGCCAGCAGAGCGGGGGAGTCCTACGAGCAGTACTTC
CDR3 protein: CASRAGESYEQYF
D gene: TRBD2
clone size: few
J gene: TRBJ2-7
V gene: TRBV7-9

CDR3 DNA: TGTGCCACCAGCCGGGCCGACACAGATACGCAGTATTTT
CDR3 protein: CATSRADTDTQYF
D gene: .
clone size: few
J gene: TRBJ2-3
V gene: TRBV24-1

CDR3 DNA: TGTGCCAGCAGACCAACAGGGGACGATGGCTACACCTTC
CDR3 protein: CASRPTGDDGYTF
D gene: TRBD1
clone size: few
J gene: TRBJ1-2
V gene: TRBV6-1

CDR3 DNA: TGCGCCAGCAGCCTCTTGACAGGGGGCCATGAAAAACTGTTTTTT
CDR3 protein: CASSLLTGGHEKLFF
D gene: TRBD1
clone size: .
J gene: TRBJ1-4
V gene: TRBV7-2

CDR3 DNA: TGTGCCAGCAGCTTAAACGGGGCTTATGGCTACACCTTC
CDR3 protein: CASSLNGAYGYTF
D gene: .
clone size: many
J gene: TRBJ1-2
V gene: TRBV11-2

CDR3 DNA: TGTGCCAGCAAGAAGGGGACAGCTACGACCGGGGAGCTGTTTTTT
CDR3 protein: CASKKGTATTGELFF
D gene: TRBD1
clone size: .
J gene: TRBJ2-2
V gene: TRBV2

CDR3 DNA: TGTGCCATGTCCCGAGAAGGGCGCGAGCAGTACTTC
CDR3 protein: CAMSREGREQYF
D gene: .
clone size: many
J gene: TRBJ2-7
V gene: TRBV10-3

CDR3 DNA: TGTGCCAGCAGCGCTTTGGCTAGCGGGGCCTACGAGCAGTACTTC
CDR3 protein: CASSALASGAYEQYF
D gene: TRBD2
clone size: once
J gene: TRBJ2-7
V gene: TRBV2

CDR3 DNA: TGCAGTGCTAGTCCACAGACTGAAGCTTTCTTT
CDR3 protein: CSASPQTEAFF
D gene: .
clone size: many
J gene: TRBJ1-1
V gene: TRBV20-1

CDR3 DNA: TGTGCCAGCAGCCGGACTTGGGGTTCACCCCTCCACTTT
CDR3 protein: CASSRTWGSPLHF
D gene: .
clone size: .
J gene: TRBJ1-6
V gene: TRBV11-3

CDR3 DNA: TGTGCCAGCAGCTTAAGCAATGAGCAGTTCTTC
CDR3 protein: CASSLSNEQFF
D gene: .
clone size: .
J gene: TRBJ2-1
V gene: TRBV11-2

CDR3 DNA: TGCAGTGCTAGAGATGGGGGGAATTCACCCCTCCACTTT
CDR3 protein: CSARDGGNSPLHF
D gene: .
clone size: many
J gene: TRBJ1-6
V gene: TRBV20-1

CDR3 DNA: TGTGCCAGCAGCTACGGGACAAACACCATATATTTT
CDR3 protein: CASSYGTNTIYF
D gene: .
clone size: .
J gene: TRBJ1-3
V gene: TRBV5-1

CDR3 DNA: TGTGCCAGCAGGGCTGCTTGGACTAGGGGCGAGCAGTACTTC
CDR3 protein: CASRAAWTRGEQYF
D gene: TRBD2
clone size: many
J gene: TRBJ2-7
V gene: TRBV25-1

CDR3 DNA: TGCAGCGTTGAAGATCAGTCTTTGGGGGGGACAGGGAGCTCCTACGAGCAGTACTTC
CDR3 protein: CSVEDQSLGGTGSSYEQYF
D gene: TRBD1
clone size: many
J gene: TRBJ2-7
V gene: TRBV29-1

CDR3 DNA: TGTGCCAGCAGCTTAGATTCGGGGGACTCAGAGACCCAGTACTTC
CDR3 protein: CASSLDSGDSETQYF
D gene: .
clone size: .
J gene: TRBJ2-5
V gene: TRBV7-2

CDR3 DNA: TGTGCCACCGGGACAGGGGGGCCGACCTACGAGCAGTACTTC
CDR3 protein: CATGTGGPTYEQYF
D gene: TRBD1
clone size: .
J gene: TRBJ2-7
V gene: TRBV10-3

CDR3 DNA: TGTGCCAGCAGCTCCCTAGCGGGGGGCGGGGAGCTGTTTTTT
CDR3 protein: CASSSLAGGGELFF
D gene: TRBD2
clone size: .
J gene: TRBJ2-2
V gene: TRBV9

CDR3 DNA: TGCAGTGCTAGGGCCAGTGGCGGAGCGGGCGGGGAGCTGTTTTTT
CDR3 protein: CSARASGGAGGELFF
D gene: .
clone size: .
J gene: TRBJ2-2
V gene: TRBV20-1

CDR3 DNA: TGTGCCAGTAGTATGGGAGCAGCTAATTCACCCCTCCACTTT
CDR3 protein: CASSMGAANSPLHF
D gene: .
clone size: .
J gene: TRBJ1-6
V gene: TRBV19

CDR3 DNA: TGTGCCAGCAGCCAATGGGGTCCCACTGAAGCTTTCTTT
CDR3 protein: CASSQWGPTEAFF
D gene: .
clone size: .
J gene: TRBJ1-1
V gene: TRBV3-1

CDR3 DNA: TGTGCCAGCAGCTTAGCGAAGGACCCGACAGATTGGGTCACTGAAGCTTTCTTT
CDR3 protein: CASSLAKDPTDWVTEAFF
D gene: .
clone size: .
J gene: TRBJ1-1
V gene: TRBV7-3

CDR3 DNA: TGTGCCAGCAGCTTAGGCACAGGGCGTCTCACTGAAGCTTTCTTT
CDR3 protein: CASSLGTGRLTEAFF
D gene: .
clone size: many
J gene: TRBJ1-1
V gene: TRBV7-3